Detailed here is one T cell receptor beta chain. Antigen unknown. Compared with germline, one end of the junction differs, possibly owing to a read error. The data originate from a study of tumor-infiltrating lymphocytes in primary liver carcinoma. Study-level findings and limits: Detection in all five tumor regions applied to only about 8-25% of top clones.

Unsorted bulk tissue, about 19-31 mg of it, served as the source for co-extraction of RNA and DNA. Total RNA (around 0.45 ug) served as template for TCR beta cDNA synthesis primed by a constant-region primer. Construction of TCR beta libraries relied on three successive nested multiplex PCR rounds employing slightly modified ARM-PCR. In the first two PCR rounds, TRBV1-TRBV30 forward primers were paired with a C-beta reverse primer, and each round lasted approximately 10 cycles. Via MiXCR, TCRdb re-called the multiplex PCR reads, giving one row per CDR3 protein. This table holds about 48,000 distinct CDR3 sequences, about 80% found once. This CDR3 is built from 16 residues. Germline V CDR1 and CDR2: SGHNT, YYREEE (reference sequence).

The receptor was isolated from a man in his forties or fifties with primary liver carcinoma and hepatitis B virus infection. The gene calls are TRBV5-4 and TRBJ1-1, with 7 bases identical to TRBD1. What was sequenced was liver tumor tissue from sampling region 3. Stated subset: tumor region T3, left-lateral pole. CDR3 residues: CDSSFGAGTVNTEAFF. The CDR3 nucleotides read TGTGACAGCAGCTTTGGGGCCGGGACAGTGAACACTGAAGCTTTCTTT.